The present T cell receptor beta chain was sequenced within a study of pediatric ulcerative colitis (dated 2019 in TCRdb). Context from the whole study: Pancolitis was present in 6 to 8 ulcerative colitis patients and left-sided colitis in two, and histology consistent with ulcerative colitis was found in all of these patients. From eight or nine newly diagnosed, treatment-naive pediatric ulcerative colitis patients and four non-IBD control children, paired blood and rectal samples were collected. By Pediatric Ulcerative Colitis Activity Index, mild disease was classified in two patients, moderate disease in four and acute severe colitis in three.

Beyond this particular receptor, the publication reports: The healthy control group was small, with only a few individuals. Rectal repertoire features separated controls, mild-moderate and acute severe colitis patients; acute severe colitis showed reduced rectal diversity due to clonal expansions. Autologous blood-rectal clonal overlap was significantly higher in ulcerative colitis patients than in controls, suggesting increased T cell trafficking to inflamed tissue. A couple of patients' blood samples yielded substantially fewer templates for technical reasons and were excluded from blood-rectal overlap analysis. Blood-derived T cells may have been included in rectal pinch biopsies, especially in patients with overt colitis. A couple of rectal CDR3 clonotypes were present in all ulcerative colitis patients and in none of the controls. Repertoires were derived from total lymphocyte DNA, so rare subsets such as regulatory T cells may have patterns not reflected.

Using the immunoSEQ TRB Survey service, rearranged CDR3 beta regions were amplified from genomic DNA with multiplex V and J primers. Survey-level sequencing depth of up to 500,000 reads per sample was used to keep depth equal across samples. The libraries were purified, combined into pools and sequenced with Illumina technology. The study's processing was this. Productive clonality, sample overlap, pairwise scatters, CDR3 beta length, V/D/J gene usage and productiveness were assessed with immunoSEQ online tools. Alongside Shannon and Simpson indices, calculated diversity was computed as the number of unique rearrangements divided by total templates, multiplied by 100. For principal component analysis, Z-score normalized data were analyzed with the R prcomp function and the ggbiplot package. Morisita's index was used to quantify the clonal overlap between blood and rectum within each subject. TCRdb limited this immuneACCESS table to in-frame rearrangements with V and J called. A share of clones is missing; checked studies link under half to unresolved V genes, and the rest is unexplained. V, J and clone size are those of that table, while D and trimming were read from the DNA. The sample contains approximately 38,000 clones, 75% of them found a single time. The ten largest clones capture over 8.5% of the sample.

One to two pinch biopsies were taken from the rectum for research during colonoscopy. Ulcerative colitis patients had received no immunosuppressive medication before the diagnostic colonoscopy. Before DNA was isolated, the rectal biopsies underwent proteinase K digestion. The Wizard kit (Promega) was used to extract genomic DNA from blood and intestinal samples. Counted from cysteine to phenylalanine, this CDR3 has 16 amino acids. This entry keeps only the CDR3 DNA: 48 bases, framed from base 1. CDR1 SNHLY and CDR2 FYNNEI were looked up in the germline V gene. V is pruned by 5 bases and J by 0 bases, leaving 4 bases of the junction without a gene match. In its sample, this clone was seen once. It has no known antigen specificity. No quality values exist for individual bases; no much larger clone is one base distant.

The source is a boy aged 10-17 years with severe ulcerative colitis. Sequencing was done on a sample of gut tissue. Recombination joined TRBV2 with TRBJ2-6, with 7 bases aligning to TRBD1. The CDR3 corresponds to CASSRDRLSGANVLTF. The DNA is as follows: TGTGCCAGCAGTCGGGACAGACTCTCTGGGGCCAACGTCCTGACTTTC.